This T cell receptor beta chain was sequenced during a study of human T cells and chemical hapten exposure. Across the study: The use of 2% DPC on around 2 cm by around 2 cm of upper inner arm skin constituted sensitization.

MiXCR, applied by TCRdb to the RACE reads, yields one record per CDR3 protein. This sample has some 300,000 distinct CDR3 sequences, with around 5% found just once. Time point in this sample: pre-sensitization, week 0. As to treatment: therapeutic diphenylcyclopropenone sensitization with weekly scalp DPC. The CDR3 contains 15 residues. Germline V lookup: CDR1 SGDLS, CDR2 YYNGEE. With 4 bases removed from V and 3 bases from J, the gap between germline ends came to 16 bases. V gene TRBV9 combines with J gene TRBJ1-2, with D possibly TRBD1 on 6 matching bases. This clonotype was sampled from a woman aged 18-30 years with alopecia areata. Some clones in this sample may be carry-over from other donors' samples. The input for sequencing was whole blood, taken in connection with sensitization to the hapten diphenylcyclopropenone (DPC). The DNA for the CDR3 is TGTGCCAGCAGCCCCCCCCTCCGGACAGACTATGGCTACACCTTC. Its translation: CASSPPLRTDYGYTF.